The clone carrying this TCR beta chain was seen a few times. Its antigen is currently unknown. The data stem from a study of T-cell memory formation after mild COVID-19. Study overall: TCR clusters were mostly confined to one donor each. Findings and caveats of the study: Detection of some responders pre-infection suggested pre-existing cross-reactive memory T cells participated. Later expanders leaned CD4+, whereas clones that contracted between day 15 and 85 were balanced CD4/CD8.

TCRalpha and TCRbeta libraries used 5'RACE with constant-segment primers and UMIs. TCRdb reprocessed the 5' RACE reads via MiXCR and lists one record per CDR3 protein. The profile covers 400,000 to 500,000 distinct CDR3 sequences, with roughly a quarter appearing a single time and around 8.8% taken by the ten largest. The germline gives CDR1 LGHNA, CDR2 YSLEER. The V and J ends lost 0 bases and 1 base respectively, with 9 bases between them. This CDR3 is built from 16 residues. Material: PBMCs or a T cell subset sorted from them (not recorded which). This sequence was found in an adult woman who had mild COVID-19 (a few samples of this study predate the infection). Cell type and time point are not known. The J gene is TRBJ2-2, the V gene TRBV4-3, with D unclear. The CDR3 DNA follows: TGCGCCAGCAGCCAAGACGTAGACAAGAACACCGGGGAGCTGTTTTTT. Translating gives CASSQDVDKNTGELFF.